The source of this TCR beta chain is a study of blood T cell repertoires in COVID-19 (dated by TCRdb to about 2020). With respect to the entire study: Samples from collaborators originated in the United States, Italy and Spain and spanned both the acute and convalescent phases of COVID-19. The material from the prospective study consisted of cDNA or gDNA derived from T cells, B-cell-depleted T cells, or PBMCs. The dataset comprised deeply sampled blood TCRbeta repertoires from subjects exposed to, actively infected with, or recovered from COVID-19. A freely available public database, intended as a resource for researchers studying the immune response to SARS-CoV-2, is where the repertoires were released. The samples were drawn from the first 160 participants of the ongoing ImmuneRACE study and from 1,254 subjects provided by 6 global collaborators. Sample metadata almost always included a de-identified subject ID, COVID-19 status, age in years and sex. Where HLA class I and class II types were available, the types were taken from metadata supplied by the sample provider, not from assay-based typing. Points the paper makes about the study in general: Clinical and demographic metadata were provided uncurated, with the amount varying by source and participant.

One collaborating source in Seattle enrolled patients while the patients were actively infected and followed the patients over time throughout the course of disease. Each collaborating institution followed its own protocols to collect whole blood in K2EDTA tubes. For TCRbeta analysis, collaborators shipped samples in one of three forms: frozen whole blood, isolated PBMCs, or DNA extracted from either of those sample types. TCRbeta CDR3 regions were amplified from genomic DNA using the immunoSEQ Assay, a bias-controlled multiplex PCR. Regarding the original processing steps: Nucleated cell counts per sample were estimated from amplification of reference gene primers within the assay. Sequence reads were collapsed and filtered to measure the absolute abundance of every unique TCRbeta CDR3 rearrangement. For each sample, productive Simpson clonality was calculated as the square root of Simpson's diversity index over productive rearrangements. In TCRdb, the immuneACCESS table is reduced to in-frame sequences with V and J assigned. These tables do not hold every clone; where another copy was compared, an unresolved V gene accounts for under half, and the others remain unexplained. That table is the source of V, J and clone size, and D and trimming were worked out from the DNA. The sample includes a few hundred thousand clones, with more than 80% observed a single time. The top ten constitute around 3% of the sample.

For this clone: The target of this receptor is not known. Base qualities are not provided; no much larger clone lies one nucleotide away.

The sequence came from a young woman with COVID-19, enrolled during active disease. Input material: peripheral blood.

The CDR3 has the sequence CSANDREETDTQYF. The bases read TGCAGTGCTAATGACAGGGAAGAGACAGATACGCAGTATTTT. The rearrangement joined TRBV20-1 to TRBJ2-3, and TRBD1 matches 7 of the central bases. The V end gives up 4 bases and the J end 3 bases, leaving 7 bases in the junction not matched to a gene. From a lookup of the germline V gene (reference sequence), CDR1 and CDR2 are DFQATT and SNEGSKA. The CDR3 goes from the cysteine to the phenylalanine over 14 residues. CDR3 DNA is the only sequence kept; it has 42 bases, read in frame from the first base.